A single sample is the source of the 5 T cell receptor beta chains below, sequenced in a study of graft-versus-host responses after intestinal transplantation (dated by TCRdb to about 2021). To prepare the library, the immunoSEQ multiplex PCR assay was applied. TCRdb mirrors the immuneACCESS table, restricted to in-frame sequences. Some clones are absent from its copies; in checked studies, under half trace to an unresolved V gene, and the reason for the others is unknown. The sample table lists approximately 60,000 clones, roughly 89% of them with a count of one. 1.6% of the sample comes from the top ten. Sequencing was performed on PBMCs, taken 26 days after transplant. These TCRs come from a human patient who received an intestinal transplant, so some T cells may come from the graft donor.

This chain joins TRBV27 and TRBJ1-5, with 12 bases matching TRBD1. The junction had 4 bases not matched to a gene; V was cut back by 4 bases and J by 6 bases. CDR1 and CDR2 (germline): MNHEY, SMNVEV (reference sequence). There are 15 residues in the CDR3. The CDR3 DNA sequence: TGTGCCAGCAGTTCCGGGACAGGGGGCATTCAGCCCCAGCATTTT. Protein sequence: CASSSGTGGIQPQHF.

This chain uses TRBV4-2 with TRBJ1-6, with 12 positions matching TRBD1. Germline V gene sequence: CDR1 LGHNA, CDR2 YNFKEQ. V trimming: 3 bases; J trimming: 5 bases; junction bases outside the gene matches: 8. The CDR3 runs to 18 residues. The CDR3 sequence: CASSQGQGAVHDNSPLHF. CDR3 DNA sequence: TGTGCCAGCAGCCAGGGACAGGGGGCTGTTCATGATAATTCACCCCTCCACTTT.

This chain joins TRBV28 and TRBJ2-2, with TRBD1 matching over 8 bases. The germline V gene encodes CDR1 MDHEN and CDR2 SYDVKM. After removal of 4 bases from V and 7 bases from J, the junction contained 17 bases not matched to a gene. CDR3 length: 18 residues. The CDR3: CASSSPTRPTGEGGELFF. The CDR3 DNA follows: TGTGCCAGCAGTTCTCCCACGAGACCGACAGGGGAAGGCGGGGAGCTGTTTTTT.

This clone appeared once. The CDR3, as DNA: TGTGCCAGCAGTGAATTTGAGCGTTCTAGCACAGATACGCAGTATTTT. Its translation is CASSEFERSSTDTQYF. The chain joins TRBV2 to TRBJ2-3, with D hard to call. Germline V gene data show CDR1 as SNHLY and CDR2 as FYNNEI. V was trimmed by 2 bases and J by 0 bases, leaving 12 bases between them. The CDR3 covers 16 residues. Combining the CDR3 with reference TRBV2 and TRBJ2-3 gives the whole variable domain EPEVTQTPSHQVTQMGQEVILRCVPISNHLYFYWYRQILGQKVEFLVSFYNNEISEKSEIFDDQFSVERPDGSNFTLKIRSTKLEDSAMYFCASSEFERSSTDTQYFGPGTRLTVL.

V gene TRBV5-4 combines with J gene TRBJ1-2, with D unresolved. Germline CDR1 is SGHNT and CDR2 is YYREEE (reference sequence). Trimming stripped 0 bases from V and 7 bases from J, with 13 bases between. The CDR3 is 14 amino acids. CDR3 DNA: TGTGCCAGCAGCTTGGTGGGCAGCGCGGGTGGCTACACCTTC. Protein product: CASSLVGSAGGYTF.